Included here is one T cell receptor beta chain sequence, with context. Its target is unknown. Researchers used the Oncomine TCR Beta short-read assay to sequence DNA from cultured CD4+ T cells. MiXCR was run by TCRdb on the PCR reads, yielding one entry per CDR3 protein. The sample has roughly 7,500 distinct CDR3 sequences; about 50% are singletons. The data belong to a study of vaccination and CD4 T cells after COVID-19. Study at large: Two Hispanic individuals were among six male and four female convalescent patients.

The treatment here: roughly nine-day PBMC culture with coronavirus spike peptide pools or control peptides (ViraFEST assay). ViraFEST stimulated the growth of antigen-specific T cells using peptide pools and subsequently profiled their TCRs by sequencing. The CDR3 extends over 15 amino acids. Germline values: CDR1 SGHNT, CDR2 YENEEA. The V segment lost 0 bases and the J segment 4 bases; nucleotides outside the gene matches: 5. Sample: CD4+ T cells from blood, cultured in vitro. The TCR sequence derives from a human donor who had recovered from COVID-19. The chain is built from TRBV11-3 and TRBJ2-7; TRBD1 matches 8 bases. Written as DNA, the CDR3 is TGTGCCAGCAGCTTAGAGACAGGGGATGCTTACGAGCAGTACTTC. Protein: CASSLETGDAYEQYF.